The clone carrying this TCR beta chain was picked up one time. This entry comes from a study of blood T cell repertoires in COVID-19. Germline V gene sequence: CDR1 GTSNPN, CDR2 SVGIG (reference sequence). V trimming: 0 bases; J trimming: 6 bases; junction bases outside the gene matches: 5. The CDR3 is 15 amino acids. Assay used: immunoSEQ multiplex PCR; TCRdb lists only in-frame clones, some missing. The top ten hold 28% of the sample, which has 71,000 or so clones, about 80% seen once. This sequence was found in a man aged 65 to 79 with acute or convalescent COVID-19. Sequenced input: peripheral blood. The V gene is TRBV30, the J gene TRBJ2-3, with TRBD2 matching over 11 bases. Here the CDR3 reads CAWSVPSGRSDTQYF. The CDR3 DNA reads as TGTGCCTGGAGTGTACCTAGCGGGAGGTCCGATACGCAGTATTTT.